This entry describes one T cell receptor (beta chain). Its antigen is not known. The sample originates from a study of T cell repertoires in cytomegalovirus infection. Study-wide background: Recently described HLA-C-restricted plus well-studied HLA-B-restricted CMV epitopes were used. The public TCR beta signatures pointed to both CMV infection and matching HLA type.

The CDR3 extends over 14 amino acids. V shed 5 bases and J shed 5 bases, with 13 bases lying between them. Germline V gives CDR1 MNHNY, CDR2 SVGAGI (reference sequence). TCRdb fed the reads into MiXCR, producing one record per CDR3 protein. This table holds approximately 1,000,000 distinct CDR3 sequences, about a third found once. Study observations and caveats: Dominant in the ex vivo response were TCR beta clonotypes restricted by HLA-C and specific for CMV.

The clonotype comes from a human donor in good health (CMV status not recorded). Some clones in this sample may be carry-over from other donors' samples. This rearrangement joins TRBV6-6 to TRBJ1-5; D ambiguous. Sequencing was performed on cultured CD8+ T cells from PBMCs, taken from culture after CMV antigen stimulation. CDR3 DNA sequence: TGTGCCAGCAGTCCACTCGGCATTGATCAGCCCCAGCATTTT. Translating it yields CASSPLGIDQPQHF.